The T cell receptor beta chain under discussion was sequenced for a study of beta chain features in type 1 diabetes. In the study overall: Patient and healthy donor groups were alike in age, gender and cell yields.

Overall study results and limits: Type 1 diabetes patients had TCRB CDR3s that were shorter (moderately but significantly so) in all four CD4+ subsets. Equally in patients and controls, shorter templates might have been favored by PCR.

Trimming took off 0 bases at V and 0 bases at J, with 7 bases between the two ends. CDR1 is SGHRS and CDR2 is YFSETQ in the germline V gene. The CDR3 has 16 amino acids. This clone came up a few times. Its antigen is undetermined. The isolated RNA, all of it, was reverse transcribed, so expressed TCRB transcripts were what got sequenced. Samples of naive, central memory and regulatory T cells yielded a mean of about 3.4 million reads. The assay was immunoSEQ multiplex PCR, and TCRdb's table has in-frame clones only and misses some. The repertoire holds 200,000 to 300,000 clones, with about 15% as singletons.

This clonotype originated in a man aged 25 to 45 with type 1 diabetes. Sequenced sample: naive CD4+ T cells from blood. V gene TRBV5-1 combines with J gene TRBJ2-6; TRBD2 is a possible D gene (6 bases). Here the CDR3 DNA reads TGCGCCAGCAGCTTGGTCGGGGGCTCTGGGGCCAACGTCCTGACTTTC. This translates into CASSLVGGSGANVLTF.